This T cell receptor beta chain was recorded in a study of monozygotic twins with inflammatory bowel disease. Addition of UMIs with a 6-nucleotide sample barcode was achieved by template switching. TCRalpha and TCRbeta cDNA was put through two nested PCRs of approximately 17 and 9 cycles. After re-calling the 5' RACE reads, TCRdb lists one entry per CDR3 protein, DNA absent. Its table lists about 350,000 distinct CDR3 sequences. Whole blood served as the source of total RNA, and no T cell sorting took place. This clonotype was obtained from a human donor with ulcerative colitis or Crohn's disease, or a healthy co-twin of an affected twin (not recorded which). Input material: blood.

CDR3 loop: CSANGQSNQPQHF. This chain connects TRBV20-1 to TRBJ1-5; TCRdb indicates TRBD1, and absent DNA this call remains unverified. Germline V CDR1 and CDR2: DFQATT, SNEGSKA (reference sequence). The CDR3 covers 13 residues.